There are a few counts of the clone carrying this T cell receptor beta chain. Sequence at one end of the junction differs from germline and may be a read error. In the authors' methods: By means of reference gene primer amplification, nucleated cell counts were estimated. The repertoire was sequenced with immunoSEQ multiplex PCR; TCRdb's copy has only in-frame clones and lacks some. V, J and clone size are those of that table, while D and trimming were read from the DNA. The table has 140,000 to 150,000 clones, 80% seen once. The CDR3 extends over 14 amino acids. CDR1 is LGHDT and CDR2 is YNNKEL in the germline V gene (reference sequence). These data originate in a study of blood T cell repertoires in COVID-19. Study summary: Whether acute or convalescent, the COVID-19 samples came from the United States, Italy and Spain. Sources were T cells, B-cell-depleted T cells, or PBMCs; the material itself was cDNA or gDNA.

Sequencing was done on a sample of peripheral blood. The receptor comes from a woman in her forties or fifties with acute or convalescent COVID-19. The V and J genes are TRBV3-1 (or the pseudogene TRBV3-2) and TRBJ1-5; 7 bases fit TRBD1. CDR3 region: CASSHGGGNQPQHF. CDR3 nucleotide sequence: TGTGCCAGCAGCCACGGAGGGGGCAACCAGCCCCAGCATTTT.